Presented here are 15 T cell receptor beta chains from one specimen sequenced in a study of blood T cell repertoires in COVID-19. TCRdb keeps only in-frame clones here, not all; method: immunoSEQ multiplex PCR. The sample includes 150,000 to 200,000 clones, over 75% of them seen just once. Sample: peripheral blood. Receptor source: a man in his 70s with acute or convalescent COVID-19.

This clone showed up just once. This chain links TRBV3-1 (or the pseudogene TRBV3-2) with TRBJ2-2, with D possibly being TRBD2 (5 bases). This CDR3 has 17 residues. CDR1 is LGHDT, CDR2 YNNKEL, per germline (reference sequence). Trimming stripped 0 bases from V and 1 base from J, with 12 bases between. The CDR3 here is CASSQDPGVMNTGELFF. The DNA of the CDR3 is TGTGCCAGCAGCCAAGATCCCGGGGTCATGAACACCGGGGAGCTGTTTTTT.

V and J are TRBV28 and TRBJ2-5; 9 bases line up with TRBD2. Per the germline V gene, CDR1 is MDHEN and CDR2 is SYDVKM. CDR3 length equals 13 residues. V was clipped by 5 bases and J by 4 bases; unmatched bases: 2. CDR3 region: CASSQAGGETQYF. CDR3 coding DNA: TGTGCCAGCAGTCAAGCGGGAGGAGAGACCCAGTACTTC.

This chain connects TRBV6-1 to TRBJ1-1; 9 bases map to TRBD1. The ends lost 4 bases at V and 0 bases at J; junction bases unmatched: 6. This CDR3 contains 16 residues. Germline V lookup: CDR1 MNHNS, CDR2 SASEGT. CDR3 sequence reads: CASSVGTGTMNTEAFF. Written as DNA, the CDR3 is TGTGCCAGCAGTGTCGGGACAGGGACCATGAACACTGAAGCTTTCTTT.

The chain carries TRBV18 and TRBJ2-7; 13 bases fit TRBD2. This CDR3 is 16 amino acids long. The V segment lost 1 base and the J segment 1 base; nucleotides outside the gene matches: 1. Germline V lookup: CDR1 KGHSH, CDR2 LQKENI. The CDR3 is CASSPRGLAGSYEQYF. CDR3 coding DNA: TGTGCCAGCTCACCACGGGGACTAGCGGGGTCCTACGAGCAGTACTTC.

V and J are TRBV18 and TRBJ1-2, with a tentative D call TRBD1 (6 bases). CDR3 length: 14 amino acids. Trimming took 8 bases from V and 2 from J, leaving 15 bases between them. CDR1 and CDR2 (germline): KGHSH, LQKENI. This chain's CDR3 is CASLPGGANYGYTF. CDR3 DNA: TGTGCCAGCCTCCCGGGGGGCGCAAACTATGGCTACACCTTC.

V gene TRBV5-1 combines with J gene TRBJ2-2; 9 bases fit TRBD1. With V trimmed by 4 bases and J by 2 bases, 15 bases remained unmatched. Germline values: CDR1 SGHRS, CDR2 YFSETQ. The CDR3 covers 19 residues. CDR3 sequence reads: CASSPQGATFRDNTGELFF. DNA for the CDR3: TGCGCCAGCAGCCCACAGGGGGCCACGTTCCGGGATAACACCGGGGAGCTGTTTTTT.

CDR3 nucleotides: TGTGCCAGCAGCCAAACTAGACAGGAGAATTCACCCCTCCACTTT. It encodes CASSQTRQENSPLHF. The chain links TRBV4-2 to TRBJ1-6, with a weak D call TRBD1 (6 bases). Deletions cut 2 bases from V and 7 bases from J, with 12 bases between. Germline-derived CDR1 and CDR2 are LGHNA and YNFKEQ. This CDR3 has 15 residues.

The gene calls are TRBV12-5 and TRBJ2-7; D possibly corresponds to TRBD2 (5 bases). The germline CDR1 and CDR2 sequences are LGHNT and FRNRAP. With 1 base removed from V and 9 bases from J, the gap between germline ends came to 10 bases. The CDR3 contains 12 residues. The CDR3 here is CASGLAAGGQYF. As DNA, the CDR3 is TGTGCTAGTGGTTTGGCGGCGGGTGGGCAGTACTTC.

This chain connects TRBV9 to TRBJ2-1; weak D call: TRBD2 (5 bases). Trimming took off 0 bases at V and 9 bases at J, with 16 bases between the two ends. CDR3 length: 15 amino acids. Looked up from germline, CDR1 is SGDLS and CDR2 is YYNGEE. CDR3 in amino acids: CASSVVASSVGEQFF. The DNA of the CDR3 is TGTGCCAGCAGCGTAGTGGCTAGCTCGGTGGGTGAGCAGTTCTTC.

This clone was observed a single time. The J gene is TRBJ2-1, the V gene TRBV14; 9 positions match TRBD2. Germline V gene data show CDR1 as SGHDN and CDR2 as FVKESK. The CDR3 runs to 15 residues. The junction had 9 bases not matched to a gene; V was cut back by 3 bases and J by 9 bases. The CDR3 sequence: CASSQSAGGGGEQFF. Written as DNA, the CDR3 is TGTGCCAGCAGCCAGTCGGCGGGAGGGGGTGGTGAGCAGTTCTTC.

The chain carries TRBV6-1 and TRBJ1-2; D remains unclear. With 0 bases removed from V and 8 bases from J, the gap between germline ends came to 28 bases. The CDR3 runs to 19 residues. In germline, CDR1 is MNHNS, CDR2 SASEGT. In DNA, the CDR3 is TGTGCCAGCAGTGAAGCCTTCTTCGGACCGCGGGTGAAATGGGGAGGCTACACCTTC. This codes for CASSEAFFGPRVKWGGYTF.

CDR3 nucleotides: TGTGCCAGCAGCTTAGGTGGACAGGGGGTCTATGGCTACACCTTC. This translates into CASSLGGQGVYGYTF. This chain connects TRBV11-2 to TRBJ1-2, with 10 bases fitting TRBD1. The CDR3 consists of 15 residues. Germline V gene data show CDR1 as SGHAT and CDR2 as FQNNGV. The V and J ends lost 1 base and 4 bases, in that order; junction bases with no gene match: 3.

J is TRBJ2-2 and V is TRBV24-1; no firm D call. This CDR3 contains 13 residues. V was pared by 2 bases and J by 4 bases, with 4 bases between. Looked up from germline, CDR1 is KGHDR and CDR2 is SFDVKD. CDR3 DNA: TGTGCCACCAGTGATTATATCACCGGGGAGCTGTTTTTT. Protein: CATSDYITGELFF.

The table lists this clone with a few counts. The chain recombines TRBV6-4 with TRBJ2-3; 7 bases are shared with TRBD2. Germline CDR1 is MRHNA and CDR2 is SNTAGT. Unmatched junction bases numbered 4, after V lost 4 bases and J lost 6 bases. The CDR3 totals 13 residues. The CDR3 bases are TGTGCCAGCAGTGCAAGGGGAGGGGATACGCAGTATTTT. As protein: CASSARGGDTQYF.

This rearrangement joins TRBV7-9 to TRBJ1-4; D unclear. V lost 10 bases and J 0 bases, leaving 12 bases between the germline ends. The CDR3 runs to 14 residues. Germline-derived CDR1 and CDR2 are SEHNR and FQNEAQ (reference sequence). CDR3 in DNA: TGTGCCACCCTAACGGGAGCAACTAATGAAAAACTGTTTTTT. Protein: CATLTGATNEKLFF.